A single T cell receptor (beta chain) is shown here with its context. The data were obtained in a study of blood T cell repertoires in COVID-19. Study-level information: PBMCs, B-cell-depleted T cells, or T cells provided the cDNA or gDNA that made up the material.

Trimming took 4 bases from V and 4 from J; bases not matched to a gene: 5. This CDR3 is built from 15 residues. The germline CDR1 and CDR2 sequences are SGHVS and FQNEAQ. Sequencing used immunoSEQ multiplex PCR; TCRdb keeps in-frame clones, though not all of them. Of about 210,000 clones listed, roughly four fifths are singletons. The clonotype originates from a woman aged 40 to 50 with acute or convalescent COVID-19. The V gene is TRBV7-8, the J gene TRBJ2-7; 12 nucleotides match TRBD2. The sequencing sample was made of peripheral blood. The CDR3 loop reads CASSSGLAGIYEQYF. For the CDR3, the DNA is TGTGCCAGCAGCTCCGGACTAGCGGGGATTTACGAGCAGTACTTC.